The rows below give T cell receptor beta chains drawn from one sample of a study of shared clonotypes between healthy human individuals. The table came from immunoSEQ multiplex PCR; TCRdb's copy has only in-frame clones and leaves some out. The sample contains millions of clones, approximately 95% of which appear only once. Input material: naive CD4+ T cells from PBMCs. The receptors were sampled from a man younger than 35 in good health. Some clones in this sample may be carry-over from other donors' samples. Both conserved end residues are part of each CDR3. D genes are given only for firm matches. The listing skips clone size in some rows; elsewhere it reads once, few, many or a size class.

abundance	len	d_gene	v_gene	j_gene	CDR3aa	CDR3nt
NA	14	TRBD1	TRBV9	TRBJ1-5	CASNSGQPDQPQHF	TGTGCCAGCAACTCGGGACAGCCAGATCAGCCCCAGCATTTT
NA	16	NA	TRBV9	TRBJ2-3	CASSVGAAWGADTQYF	TGTGCCAGCAGCGTAGGGGCAGCCTGGGGTGCAGATACGCAGTATTTT
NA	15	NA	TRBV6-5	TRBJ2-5	CASSYSVSGLATQYF	TGTGCCAGCAGTTACTCGGTTTCAGGGCTCGCGACCCAGTACTTC
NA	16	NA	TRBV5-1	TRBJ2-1	CASSLEGGLYYNEQFF	TGCGCCAGCAGCTTGGAGGGCGGCCTCTACTACAATGAGCAGTTCTTC
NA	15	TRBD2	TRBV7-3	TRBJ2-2	CASRRGLAGTGELFF	TGTGCCAGCAGGCGGGGACTAGCCGGCACCGGGGAGCTGTTTTTT
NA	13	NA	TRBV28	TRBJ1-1	CASIRTVNTEAFF	TGTGCCAGCATTAGGACAGTTAACACTGAAGCTTTCTTT
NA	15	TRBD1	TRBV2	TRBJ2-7	CASRSPGQGRSGQYF	TGTGCCAGCAGGTCACCGGGACAGGGGCGGTCGGGGCAGTACTTC
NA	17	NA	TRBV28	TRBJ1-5	CASRITGWVEGNQPQHF	TGTGCCAGCAGGATAACAGGGTGGGTTGAAGGCAATCAGCCCCAGCATTTT
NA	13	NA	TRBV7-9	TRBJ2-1	CASSLVGFNEQFF	TGTGCCAGCAGCTTAGTAGGGTTCAATGAGCAGTTCTTC
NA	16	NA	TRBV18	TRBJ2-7	CASSPLDPQLTYEQYF	TGTGCCAGCTCACCTTTGGACCCGCAACTAACCTACGAGCAGTACTTC
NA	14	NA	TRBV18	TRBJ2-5	CASSSGPTNREQYF	TGTGCCAGCTCATCGGGACCGACAAATCGGGAGCAGTACTTC
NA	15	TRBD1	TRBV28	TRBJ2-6	CASSLTGGGANVLTF	TGTGCCAGCAGTCTGACAGGGGGAGGGGCCAACGTCCTGACTTTC
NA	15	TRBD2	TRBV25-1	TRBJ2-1	CASTKASGSYNEQFF	TGTGCCAGCACCAAAGCCAGCGGGAGCTACAATGAGCAGTTCTTC
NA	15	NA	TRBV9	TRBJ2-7	CASSVGSDNSYEQYF	TGTGCCAGCAGCGTAGGCAGTGACAACTCCTACGAGCAGTACTTC
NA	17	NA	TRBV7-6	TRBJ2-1	CASSLAGPSASYNEQFF	TGTGCCAGCAGCTTAGCGGGTCCTAGCGCCTCCTACAATGAGCAGTTCTTC
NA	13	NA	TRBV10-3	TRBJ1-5	CATQGYSNQPQHF	TGTGCCACCCAGGGCTATAGCAATCAGCCCCAGCATTTT
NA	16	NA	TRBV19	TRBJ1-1	CASSSQSSFSGTEAFF	TGTGCCAGTAGTTCCCAAAGTTCTTTTTCGGGCACTGAAGCTTTCTTT
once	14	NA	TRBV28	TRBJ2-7	CASSFGVTGYEQYF	TGTGCCAGCAGTTTCGGGGTAACAGGGTACGAGCAGTACTTC
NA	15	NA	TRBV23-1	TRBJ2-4	CASSHLGRGQNIQYF	TGCGCCAGCAGTCACCTGGGGAGGGGGCAAAACATTCAGTACTTC
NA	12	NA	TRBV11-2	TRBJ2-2	CASSFLTGELFF	TGTGCCAGCAGCTTTTTAACCGGGGAGCTGTTTTTT
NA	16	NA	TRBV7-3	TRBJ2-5	CASSPGSGRGQETQYF	TGTGCCAGCAGCCCCGGGAGTGGGCGGGGCCAAGAGACCCAGTACTTC
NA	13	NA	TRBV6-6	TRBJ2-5	CASSLEGGETQYF	TGTGCCAGCAGTTTGGAAGGGGGAGAGACCCAGTACTTC
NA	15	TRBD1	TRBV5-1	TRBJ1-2	CASSFLQGAYYGYTF	TGCGCCAGCAGCTTCTTACAGGGGGCATACTATGGCTACACCTTC
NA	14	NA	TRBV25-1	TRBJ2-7	CASSESRGSYEQYF	TGTGCCAGCAGTGAATCCAGGGGCTCCTACGAGCAGTACTTC
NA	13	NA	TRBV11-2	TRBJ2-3	CASSLEEGYTQYF	TGTGCCAGCAGCTTAGAAGAGGGGTATACGCAGTATTTT
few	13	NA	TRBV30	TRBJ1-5	CAWRGGNNQPQHF	TGTGCCTGGAGGGGGGGCAACAATCAGCCCCAGCATTTT
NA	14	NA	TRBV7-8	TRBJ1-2	CASSLAQQNYGYTF	TGTGCCAGCAGCTTGGCACAGCAAAACTATGGCTACACCTTC
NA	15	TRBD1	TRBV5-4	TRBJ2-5	CASSLGPGQSETQYF	TGTGCCAGCAGCTTGGGCCCGGGACAGTCCGAGACCCAGTACTTC
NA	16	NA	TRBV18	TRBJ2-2	CASSPYLTGRTGELFF	TGTGCCAGCTCACCATACTTGACAGGGAGGACCGGGGAGCTGTTTTTT
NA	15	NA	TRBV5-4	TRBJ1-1	CASSSWRQGRTEAFF	TGTGCCAGCAGCTCCTGGCGGCAGGGCCGGACTGAAGCTTTCTTT
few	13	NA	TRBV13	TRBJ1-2	CASSLMGNYGYTF	TGTGCCAGCAGCTTAATGGGGAACTATGGCTACACCTTC
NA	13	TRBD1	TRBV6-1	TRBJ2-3	CASTRGRPDTQYF	TGTGCCAGCACAAGGGGGCGCCCAGATACGCAGTATTTT
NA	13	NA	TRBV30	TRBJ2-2	CAWSVLGAGELFF	TGTGCCTGGAGCGTGCTAGGTGCCGGGGAGCTGTTTTTT
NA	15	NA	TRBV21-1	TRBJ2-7	CASSNKDSSPHEQYF	TGTGCCAGCAGCAACAAGGACAGCTCTCCCCACGAGCAGTACTTC
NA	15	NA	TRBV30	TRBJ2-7	CACRPGASSPYEQYF	TGTGCCTGCCGACCTGGGGCCTCCTCTCCCTACGAGCAGTACTTC
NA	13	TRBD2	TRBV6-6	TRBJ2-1	CASSYVTGGEQFF	TGTGCCAGCAGTTACGTGACGGGGGGTGAGCAGTTCTTC
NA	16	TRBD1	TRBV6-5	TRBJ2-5	CASSYSGGSKGETQYF	TGTGCCAGCAGTTACTCAGGGGGCAGTAAGGGAGAGACCCAGTACTTC
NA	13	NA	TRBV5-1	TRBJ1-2	CASSFGGIYGYTF	TGCGCCAGCAGCTTCGGGGGGATCTATGGCTACACCTTC
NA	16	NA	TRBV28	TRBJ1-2	CASSPSMSGRGYGYTF	TGTGCCAGCAGTCCTTCAATGTCGGGAAGGGGTTATGGCTACACCTTC
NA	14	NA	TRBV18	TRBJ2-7	CASSPTAGSYEQYF	TGTGCCAGCTCACCTACGGCAGGGTCCTACGAGCAGTACTTC
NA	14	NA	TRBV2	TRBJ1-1	CASSVQGQNTEAFF	TGTGCCAGCAGTGTTCAGGGCCAGAACACTGAAGCTTTCTTT
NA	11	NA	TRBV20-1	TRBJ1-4	CSARDEGKLFF	TGCAGTGCTAGAGATGAAGGAAAACTGTTTTTT
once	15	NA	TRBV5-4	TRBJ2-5	CASSLVGGPEETQYF	TGTGCCAGCAGCTTGGTAGGGGGGCCTGAGGAGACCCAGTACTTC
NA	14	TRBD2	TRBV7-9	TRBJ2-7	CASSSSGGNYEQYF	TGTGCCAGCAGCTCTAGCGGGGGGAACTACGAGCAGTACTTC
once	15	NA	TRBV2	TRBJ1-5	CASSADPGHNQPQHF	TGTGCCAGCAGTGCCGATCCCGGCCACAATCAGCCCCAGCATTTT
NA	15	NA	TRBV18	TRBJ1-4	CASSVTGTGNEKLFF	TGTGCCAGCTCGGTAACCGGGACGGGAAATGAAAAACTGTTTTTT
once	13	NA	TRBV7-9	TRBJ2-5	CASSFGLQETQYF	TGTGCCAGCAGCTTTGGGCTACAAGAGACCCAGTACTTC
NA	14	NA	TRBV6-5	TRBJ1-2	CASSYRGVNYGYTF	TGTGCCAGCAGTTACAGGGGAGTTAACTATGGCTACACCTTC
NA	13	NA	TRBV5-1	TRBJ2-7	CASSPPRGYEQYF	TGCGCCAGCAGCCCCCCAAGGGGCTACGAGCAGTACTTC
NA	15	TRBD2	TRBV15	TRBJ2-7	CATSSSWTSSYEQYF	TGTGCCACCAGCAGTTCCTGGACTAGCAGCTACGAGCAGTACTTC
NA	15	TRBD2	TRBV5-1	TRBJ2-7	CASSLSLAGPYEQYF	TGCGCCAGCAGCTTGTCTCTAGCGGGACCATACGAGCAGTACTTC
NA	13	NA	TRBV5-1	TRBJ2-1	CASRDGVLVEQFF	TGCGCCAGCAGAGACGGGGTCCTGGTTGAGCAGTTCTTC
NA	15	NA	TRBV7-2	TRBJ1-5	CASSFSGTLNQPQHF	TGTGCCAGCAGCTTCTCCGGGACACTCAATCAGCCCCAGCATTTT